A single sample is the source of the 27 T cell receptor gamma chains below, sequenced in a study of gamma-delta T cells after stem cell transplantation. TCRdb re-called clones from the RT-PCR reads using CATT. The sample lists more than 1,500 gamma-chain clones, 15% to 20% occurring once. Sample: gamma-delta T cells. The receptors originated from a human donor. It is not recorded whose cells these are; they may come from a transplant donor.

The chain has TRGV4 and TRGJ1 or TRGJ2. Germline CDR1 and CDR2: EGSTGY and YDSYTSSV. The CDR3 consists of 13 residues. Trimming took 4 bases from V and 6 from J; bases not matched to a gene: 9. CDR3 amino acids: CATWDPIPYKKLF. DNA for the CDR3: TGTGCCACCTGGGACCCGATCCCTTATAAGAAACTCTTT.

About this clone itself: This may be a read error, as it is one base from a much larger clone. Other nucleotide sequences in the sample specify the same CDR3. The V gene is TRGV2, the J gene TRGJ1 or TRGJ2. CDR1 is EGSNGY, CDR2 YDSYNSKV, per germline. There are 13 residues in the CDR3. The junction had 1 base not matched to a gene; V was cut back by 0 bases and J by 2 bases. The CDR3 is CATWDGYYYKKLF. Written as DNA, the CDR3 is TGTGCCACCTGGGACGGGTATTATTATAAGAAACTCTTT.

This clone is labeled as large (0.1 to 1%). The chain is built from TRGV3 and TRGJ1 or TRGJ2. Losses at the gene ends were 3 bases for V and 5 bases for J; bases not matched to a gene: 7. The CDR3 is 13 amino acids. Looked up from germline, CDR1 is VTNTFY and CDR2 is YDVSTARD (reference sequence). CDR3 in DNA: TGTGCCACCTGGGACGGGGGGCATTATAAGAAACTCTTT. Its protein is CATWDGGHYKKLF.

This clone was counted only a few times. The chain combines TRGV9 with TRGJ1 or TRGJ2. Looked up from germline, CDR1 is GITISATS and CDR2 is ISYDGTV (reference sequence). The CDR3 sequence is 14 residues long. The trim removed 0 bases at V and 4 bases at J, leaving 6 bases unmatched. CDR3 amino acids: CALWEVRRYYKKLF. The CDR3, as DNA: TGTGCCTTGTGGGAGGTGCGTCGGTATTATAAGAAACTCTTT.

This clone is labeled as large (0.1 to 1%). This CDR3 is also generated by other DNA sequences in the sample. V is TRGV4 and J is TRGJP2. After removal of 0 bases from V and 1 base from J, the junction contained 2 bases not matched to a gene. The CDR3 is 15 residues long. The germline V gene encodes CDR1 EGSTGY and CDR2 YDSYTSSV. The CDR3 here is CATWDGLSSDWIKTF. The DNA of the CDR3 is TGTGCCACCTGGGATGGGCTTAGTAGTGATTGGATCAAGACGTTT.

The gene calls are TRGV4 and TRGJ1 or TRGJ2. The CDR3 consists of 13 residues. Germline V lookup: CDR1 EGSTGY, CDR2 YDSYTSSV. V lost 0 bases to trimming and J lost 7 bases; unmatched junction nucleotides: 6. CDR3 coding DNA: TGTGCCACCTGGGATGGGCCAGGGTATAAGAAACTCTTT. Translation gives CATWDGPGYKKLF.

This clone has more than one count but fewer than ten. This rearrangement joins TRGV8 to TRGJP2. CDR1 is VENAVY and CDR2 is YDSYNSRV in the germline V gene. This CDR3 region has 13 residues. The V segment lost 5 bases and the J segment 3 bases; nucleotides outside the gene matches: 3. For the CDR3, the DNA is TGTGCCACCTGGGTCGGTAGTGATTGGATCAAGACGTTT. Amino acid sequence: CATWVGSDWIKTF.

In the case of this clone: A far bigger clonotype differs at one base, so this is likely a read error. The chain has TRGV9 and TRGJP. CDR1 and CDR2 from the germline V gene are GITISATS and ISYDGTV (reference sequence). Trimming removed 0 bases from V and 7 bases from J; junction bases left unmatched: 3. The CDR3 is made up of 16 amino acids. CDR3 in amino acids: CALWEVHELGKKIKVF. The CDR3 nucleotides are TGTGCCTTGTGGGAGGTGCATGAGTTGGGCAAAAAAATCAAGGTATTT.

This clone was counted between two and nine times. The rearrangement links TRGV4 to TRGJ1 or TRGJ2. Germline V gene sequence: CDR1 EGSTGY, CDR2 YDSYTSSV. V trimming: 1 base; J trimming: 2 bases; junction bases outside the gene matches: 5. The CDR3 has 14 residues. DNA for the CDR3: TGTGCCACCTGGGATGGCCGGGATTATTATAAGAAACTCTTT. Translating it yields CATWDGRDYYKKLF.

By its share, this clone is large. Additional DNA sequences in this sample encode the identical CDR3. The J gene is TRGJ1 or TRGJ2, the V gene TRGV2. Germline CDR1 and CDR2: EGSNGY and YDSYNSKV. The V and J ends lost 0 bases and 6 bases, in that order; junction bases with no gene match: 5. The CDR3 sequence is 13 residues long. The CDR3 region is CATWDGPGYKKLF. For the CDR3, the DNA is TGTGCCACCTGGGACGGGCCCGGTTATAAGAAACTCTTT.

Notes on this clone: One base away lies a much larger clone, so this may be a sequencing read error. The CDR3 nucleotides are TGTGCCTTGTGGGATAATTATGATAAGAAACTCTTT. As protein: CALWDNYDKKLF. The V and J genes are TRGV9 and TRGJ1 or TRGJ2. CDR3 size: 12 residues. CDR1 GITISATS and CDR2 ISYDGTV come from the germline V gene (reference sequence).

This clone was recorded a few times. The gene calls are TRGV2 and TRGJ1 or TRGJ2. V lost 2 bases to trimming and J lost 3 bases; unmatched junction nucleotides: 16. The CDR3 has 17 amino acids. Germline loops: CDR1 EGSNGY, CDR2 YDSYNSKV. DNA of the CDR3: TGTGCCACCTGGGACGATACCGCCGGTGATGCTTATTATAAGAAACTCTTT. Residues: CATWDDTAGDAYYKKLF.

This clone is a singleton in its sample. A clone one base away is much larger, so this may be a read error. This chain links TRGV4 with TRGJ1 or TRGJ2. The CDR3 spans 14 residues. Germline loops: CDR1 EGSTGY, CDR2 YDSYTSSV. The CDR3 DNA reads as TGTGCCGCCTGGGATGGGCCGGGGTATTATAAGAAACTCTTT. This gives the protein CAAWDGPGYYKKLF.

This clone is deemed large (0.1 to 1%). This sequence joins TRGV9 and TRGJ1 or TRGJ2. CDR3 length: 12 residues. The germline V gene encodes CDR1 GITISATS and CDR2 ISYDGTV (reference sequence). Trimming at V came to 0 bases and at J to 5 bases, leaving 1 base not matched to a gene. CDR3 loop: CALWEVHYKKLF. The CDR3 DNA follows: TGTGCCTTGTGGGAGGTGCATTATAAGAAACTCTTT.

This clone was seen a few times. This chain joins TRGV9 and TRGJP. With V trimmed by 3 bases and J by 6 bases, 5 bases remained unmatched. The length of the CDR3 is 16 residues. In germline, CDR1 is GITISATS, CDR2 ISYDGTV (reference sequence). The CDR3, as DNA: TGTGCCTTGTGGGAGTTGGGAGAGTTGGGCAAAAAAATCAAGGTATTT. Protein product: CALWELGELGKKIKVF.

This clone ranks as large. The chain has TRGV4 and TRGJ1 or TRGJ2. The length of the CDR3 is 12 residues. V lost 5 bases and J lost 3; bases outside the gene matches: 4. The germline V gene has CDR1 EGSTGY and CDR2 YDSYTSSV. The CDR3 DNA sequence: TGTGCCACCTGGGCCCTTTATTATAAGAAACTCTTT. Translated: CATWALYYKKLF.

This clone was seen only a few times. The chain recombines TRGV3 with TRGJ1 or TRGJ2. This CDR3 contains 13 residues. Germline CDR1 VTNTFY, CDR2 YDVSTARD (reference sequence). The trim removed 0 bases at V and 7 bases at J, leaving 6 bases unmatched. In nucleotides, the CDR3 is TGTGCCACCTGGGACAGGCCGTGGTATAAGAAACTCTTT. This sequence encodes CATWDRPWYKKLF.

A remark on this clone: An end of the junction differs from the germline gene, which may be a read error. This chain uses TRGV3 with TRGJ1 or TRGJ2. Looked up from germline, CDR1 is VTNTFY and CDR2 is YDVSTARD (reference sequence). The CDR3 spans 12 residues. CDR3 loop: CATWDRPYRKLF. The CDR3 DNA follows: TGTGCCACCTGGGACAGGCCTTATAGGAAACTCTTT.

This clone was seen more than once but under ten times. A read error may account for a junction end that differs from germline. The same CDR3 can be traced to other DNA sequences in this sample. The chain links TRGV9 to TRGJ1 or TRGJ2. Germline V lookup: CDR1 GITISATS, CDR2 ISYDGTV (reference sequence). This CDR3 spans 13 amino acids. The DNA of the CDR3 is TGTGCCTTGTGGGAGGCGCGTTATTATAAAAAACTCTTT. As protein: CALWEARYYKKLF.

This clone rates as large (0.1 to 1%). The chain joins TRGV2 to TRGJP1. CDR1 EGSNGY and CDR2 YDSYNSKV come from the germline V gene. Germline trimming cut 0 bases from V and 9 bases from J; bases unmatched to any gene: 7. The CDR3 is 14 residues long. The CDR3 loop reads CATWDGRVRWFKIF. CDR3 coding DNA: TGTGCCACCTGGGACGGGCGGGTTCGTTGGTTCAAGATATTT.

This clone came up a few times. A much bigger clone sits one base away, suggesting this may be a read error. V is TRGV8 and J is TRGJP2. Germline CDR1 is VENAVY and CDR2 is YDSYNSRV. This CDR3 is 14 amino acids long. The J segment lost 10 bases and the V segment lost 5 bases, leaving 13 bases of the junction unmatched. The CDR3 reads CATWGPDGSWIKTF. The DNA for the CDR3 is TGTGCCACCTGGGGCCCTGACGGGAGTTGGATCAAGACGTTT.

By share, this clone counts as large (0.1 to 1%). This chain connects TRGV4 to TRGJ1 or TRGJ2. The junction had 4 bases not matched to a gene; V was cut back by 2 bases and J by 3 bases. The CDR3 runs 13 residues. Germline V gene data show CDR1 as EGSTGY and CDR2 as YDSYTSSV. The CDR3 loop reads CATWDDLYYKKLF. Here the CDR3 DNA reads TGTGCCACCTGGGATGACCTTTATTATAAGAAACTCTTT.

For the CDR3, the DNA is TGTGCCACCTGGGATGGAGGGCCGTATTATAAGAAACTCTTT. It specifies CATWDGGPYYKKLF. The V gene is TRGV4, the J gene TRGJ1 or TRGJ2. Germline CDR1 is EGSTGY and CDR2 is YDSYTSSV. CDR3 length: 14 amino acids. The ends lost 1 base at V and 4 bases at J; junction bases unmatched: 7.

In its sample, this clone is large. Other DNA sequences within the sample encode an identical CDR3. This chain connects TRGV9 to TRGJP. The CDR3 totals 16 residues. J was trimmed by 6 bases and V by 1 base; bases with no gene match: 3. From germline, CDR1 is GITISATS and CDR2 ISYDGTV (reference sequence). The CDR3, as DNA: TGTGCCTTGTGGGAGGTTAGAGAGTTGGGCAAAAAAATCAAGGTATTT. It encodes CALWEVRELGKKIKVF.

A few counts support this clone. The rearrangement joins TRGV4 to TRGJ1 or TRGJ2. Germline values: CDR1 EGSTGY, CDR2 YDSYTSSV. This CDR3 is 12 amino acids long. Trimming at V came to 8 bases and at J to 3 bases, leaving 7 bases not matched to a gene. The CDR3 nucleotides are TGTGCCACCTCCCCAATTTATTATAAGAAACTCTTT. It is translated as CATSPIYYKKLF.

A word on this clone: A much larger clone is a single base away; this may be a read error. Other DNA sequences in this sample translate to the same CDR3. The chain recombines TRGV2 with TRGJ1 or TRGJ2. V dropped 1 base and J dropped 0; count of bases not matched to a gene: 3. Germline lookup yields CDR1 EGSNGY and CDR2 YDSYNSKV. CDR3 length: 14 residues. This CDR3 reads CATWDGPNYYKKLF. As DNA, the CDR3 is TGTGCCACCTGGGACGGACCGAATTATTATAAGAAACTCTTT.

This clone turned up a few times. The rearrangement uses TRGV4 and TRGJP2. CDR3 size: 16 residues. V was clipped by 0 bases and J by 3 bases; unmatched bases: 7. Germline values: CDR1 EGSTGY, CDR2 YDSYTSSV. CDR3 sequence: CATWDGHLGSDWIKTF. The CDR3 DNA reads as TGTGCCACCTGGGATGGGCACCTGGGTAGTGATTGGATCAAGACGTTT.